The 17 T cell receptor beta chains listed next were all sequenced from one sample in a study of vaccination and CD4 T cells after COVID-19. The treatment here: roughly 11-day PBMC culture with coronavirus spike peptide pools or control peptides (ViraFEST assay). Their target antigens are unknown. Researchers used the Oncomine TCR Beta short-read assay to sequence DNA from cultured CD4+ T cells. MiXCR, run by TCRdb on the PCR reads, gives a single entry per CDR3 protein. The sample yields more than 14,000 distinct CDR3 sequences, 40% to 60% seen once. The sequences come from cultured CD4+ T cells from blood, collected after SARS-CoV-2 vaccination. The receptor set was obtained from a human donor with COVID-19.

V usage is TRBV7-6 and J usage is TRBJ2-7, with D perhaps TRBD2 (6 bases). This CDR3 contains 15 residues. V lost 0 bases to trimming and J lost 2 bases, with 11 bases between them. CDR1 SGHVS and CDR2 FNYEAQ come from the germline V gene. CDR3 DNA: TGTGCCAGCAGCTTAGCCAAGGGCGGGACCTACGAGCAGTACTTC. This translates into CASSLAKGGTYEQYF.

The chain carries TRBV4-2 and TRBJ1-3, with TRBD1 matching 8 bases. V shed 4 bases and J 8 bases; nucleotides not matched to a gene: 10. Germline CDR1 LGHNA, CDR2 YNFKEQ. The CDR3 covers 15 residues. The CDR3 DNA follows: TGTGCCAGCAGCCCCACCCTAACAGGGGGGGACACCATATATTTT. Translated, it gives CASSPTLTGGDTIYF.

The chain links TRBV10-3 to TRBJ1-1; 9 positions match TRBD1. This CDR3 is built from 13 residues. V gave up 7 bases and J gave up 4 bases; unmatched junction bases: 4. Germline V lookup: CDR1 ENHRY, CDR2 SYGVKD. Here the CDR3 reads CAITVGQGTEAFF. The CDR3, as DNA: TGTGCCATCACTGTGGGACAGGGCACTGAAGCTTTCTTT.

The V call is TRBV20-1, the J call TRBJ2-5; TRBD2 matches at 8 bases. The CDR3 is 15 residues long. The ends lost 6 bases at V and 5 bases at J; junction bases unmatched: 14. Germline V gene data show CDR1 as DFQATT and CDR2 as SNEGSKA (reference sequence). CDR3 DNA: TGCAGTGCAGAGAGCCCCCGGACTAGCTCCGAGACCCAGTACTTC. Protein: CSAESPRTSSETQYF.

This clonotype appeared a single time. This chain links TRBV19 with TRBJ1-3; D ambiguous. The germline gives CDR1 LNHDA, CDR2 SQIVND (reference sequence). V lost 6 bases and J lost 2, with 14 bases in between. CDR3 size: 15 residues. Here the CDR3 DNA reads TGTGCCAGTAGCGGGTCCCCGCGGACTGGAAACACCATATATTTT. It is translated as CASSGSPRTGNTIYF.

This chain uses TRBV19 with TRBJ2-7; no definite D call. Germline CDR1 is LNHDA and CDR2 is SQIVND (reference sequence). The V gene lost 5 bases and the J gene lost 1 base, with 15 bases spanning the gap. CDR3 length equals 15 residues. Here the CDR3 reads CASSARRFGSYEQYF. The CDR3 DNA reads as TGTGCCAGTAGTGCTCGCCGTTTTGGTTCCTACGAGCAGTACTTC.

A few counts support this clonotype. The gene calls are TRBV6-1 and TRBJ1-3, with a possible D match to TRBD1 (5 bases). Trimming pared 4 bases from V and 0 bases from J, leaving 7 bases between. The V gene's germline CDR1 is MNHNS and CDR2 SASEGT. The CDR3 consists of 14 residues. This CDR3 is CASSAQGSGNTIYF. Here the CDR3 DNA reads TGTGCCAGCAGTGCGCAGGGCTCTGGAAACACCATATATTTT.

The chain has TRBV6-1 and TRBJ2-7, with 8 nucleotides matching TRBD2. Germline CDR1 MNHNS, CDR2 SASEGT. V was pared by 5 bases and J by 2 bases, with 8 bases of the junction left unmatched. The CDR3 contains 15 residues. CDR3: CASSRSGGRTYEQYF. As DNA, the CDR3 is TGTGCCAGCAGTAGGAGCGGGGGCCGAACCTACGAGCAGTACTTC.

The chain has TRBV7-3 and TRBJ2-5, with D possibly TRBD2 on 5 matching bases. Per germline, CDR1 SGHTA and CDR2 FQGTGA. Trimming removed 0 bases at V and 10 bases at J, with 12 bases between. This CDR3 contains 13 residues. CDR3 nucleotides: TGTGCCAGCAGCTTAACTGTAGGGAGTTACCAGTACTTC. It codes for CASSLTVGSYQYF. Complete variable domain (other parts from reference TRBV7-3 and TRBJ2-5): GAGVSQTPSNKVTEKGKYVELRCDPISGHTALYWYRQSLGQGPEFLIYFQGTGAADDSGLPNDRFFAVRPEGSVSTLKIQRTERGDSAVYLCASSLTVGSYQYFGPGTRLLVL.

As for this clonotype: At one end the junction does not follow the germline gene, possibly because of a read error. The V call is TRBV5-1, the J call TRBJ2-5, with 9 bases that match TRBD1. The germline CDR1 and CDR2 sequences are SGHRS and YFSETQ. The CDR3 is 15 residues long. The CDR3 spells CASSSQGQGFENQYF. The CDR3 bases are TGCGCCAGCAGCTCCCAGGGACAGGGCTTCGAGAACCAGTACTTC.

The chain has TRBV4-1 and TRBJ1-6; 10 bases fit TRBD1. There are 17 residues in the CDR3. Trimming removed 0 bases from V and 11 bases from J; junction bases left unmatched: 10. Germline V gene lookup returns CDR1 MGHRA and CDR2 YSYEKL. DNA of the CDR3: TGCGCCAGCAGCCAAGACCCAAGTAGGGACAGGGGCCCACCCCTCCACTTT. This encodes CASSQDPSRDRGPPLHF.

The chain employs TRBV7-2 and TRBJ2-1, with TRBD1 matching 10 bases. V trimming: 1 base; J trimming: 7 bases; junction bases outside the gene matches: 1. CDR1 and CDR2 from the germline V gene are SGHTA and FQGNSA. CDR3 size: 14 residues. In DNA, the CDR3 is TGTGCCAGCAGCTTAGGGACAGGGGGAAATGAGCAGTTCTTC. This codes for CASSLGTGGNEQFF.

The chain carries TRBV19 and TRBJ2-6; D possibly matches TRBD1 or TRBD2 (5 bases each). Trimming removed 1 base from V and 2 bases from J, with 18 bases in between. The CDR3 sequence is 19 residues long. Germline CDR1 is LNHDA and CDR2 is SQIVND (reference sequence). In nucleotides, the CDR3 is TGTGCCAGTAGTATAGCGGGGTCCAGGGCTATTACTGGGGCCAACGTCCTGACTTTC. Protein: CASSIAGSRAITGANVLTF.

The table lists this clonotype with a few counts. The rearrangement joins TRBV6-1 to TRBJ2-2, with D unresolved. The germline V gene encodes CDR1 MNHNS and CDR2 SASEGT. This CDR3 is built from 12 residues. The ends were cut back, 6 bases at V and 5 bases at J, with 7 bases in the middle. This CDR3 is CASRPLTGELFF. The DNA for the CDR3 is TGTGCCAGCAGGCCCTTGACCGGGGAGCTGTTTTTT.

This clonotype was found once. The chain has TRBV20-1 and TRBJ1-2; 7 bases map to TRBD1. The ends lost 5 bases at V and 2 bases at J; junction bases unmatched: 8. Germline V gives CDR1 DFQATT, CDR2 SNEGSKA (reference sequence). This CDR3 is 14 amino acids long. CDR3 sequence reads: CSASDPRGNYGYTF. DNA of the CDR3: TGCAGTGCTTCTGATCCCAGGGGGAACTATGGCTACACCTTC.

This rearrangement joins TRBV20-1 to TRBJ2-3; D not resolved. This CDR3 region has 15 residues. Germline V CDR1 and CDR2: DFQATT, SNEGSKA (reference sequence). The germline V and J ends were trimmed by 2 bases and 6 bases, with 18 bases remaining between them. The CDR3 reads CSARTGHESRDTQYF. In nucleotides, the CDR3 is TGCAGTGCTAGAACCGGTCATGAGAGCAGGGATACGCAGTATTTT.

The chain recombines TRBV5-1 with TRBJ1-5; weak D call: TRBD1 (6 bases). The V end lost 0 bases, the J end lost 6 bases, and 13 bases lay between the germline ends. Germline V CDR1 and CDR2: SGHRS, YFSETQ. The CDR3 runs to 15 residues. CDR3 sequence: CASSLDRAPGQPQHF. The CDR3 bases are TGCGCCAGCAGCTTGGACAGGGCCCCCGGTCAGCCCCAGCATTTT.